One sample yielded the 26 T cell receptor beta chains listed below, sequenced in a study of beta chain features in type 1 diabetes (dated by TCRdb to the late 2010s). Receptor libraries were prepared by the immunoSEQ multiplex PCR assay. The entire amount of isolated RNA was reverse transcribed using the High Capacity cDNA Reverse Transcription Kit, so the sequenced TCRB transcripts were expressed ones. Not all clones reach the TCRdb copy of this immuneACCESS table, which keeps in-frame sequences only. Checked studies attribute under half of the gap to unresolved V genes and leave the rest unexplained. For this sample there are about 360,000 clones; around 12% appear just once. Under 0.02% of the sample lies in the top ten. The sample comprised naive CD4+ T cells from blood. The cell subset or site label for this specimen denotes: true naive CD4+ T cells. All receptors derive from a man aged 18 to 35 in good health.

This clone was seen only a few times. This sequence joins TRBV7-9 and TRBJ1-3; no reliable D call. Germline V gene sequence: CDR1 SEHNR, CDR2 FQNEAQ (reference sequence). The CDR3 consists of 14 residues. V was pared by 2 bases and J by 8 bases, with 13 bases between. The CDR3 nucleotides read TGTGCCAGCAGCTTATCGGTACCCGGGGACACCATATATTTT. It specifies CASSLSVPGDTIYF. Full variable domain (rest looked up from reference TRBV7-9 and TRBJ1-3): DTGVSQNPRHKITKRGQNVTFRCDPISEHNRLYWYRQTLGQGPEFLTYFQNEAQLEKSRLLSDRFSAERPKGSFSTLEIQRTEQGDSAMYLCASSLSVPGDTIYFGEGSWLTVV.

The DNA for the CDR3 is TGTGCCAGCAGCCCACGGGGAGGAGAGACCCAGTACTTC. This gives the protein CASSPRGGETQYF. The gene calls are TRBV7-2 and TRBJ2-5, with a tentative D call TRBD2 (6 bases). The CDR3 spans 13 residues. CDR1 and CDR2 (germline): SGHTA, FQGNSA. The V end was cut by 5 bases, the J end by 4 bases, with 11 bases between.

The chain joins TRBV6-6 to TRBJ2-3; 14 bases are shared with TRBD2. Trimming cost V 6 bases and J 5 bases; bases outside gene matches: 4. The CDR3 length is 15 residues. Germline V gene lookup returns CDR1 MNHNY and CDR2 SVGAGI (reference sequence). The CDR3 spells CASSPGLAGVDTQYF. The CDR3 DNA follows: TGTGCCAGCAGCCCGGGACTAGCGGGAGTAGATACGCAGTATTTT.

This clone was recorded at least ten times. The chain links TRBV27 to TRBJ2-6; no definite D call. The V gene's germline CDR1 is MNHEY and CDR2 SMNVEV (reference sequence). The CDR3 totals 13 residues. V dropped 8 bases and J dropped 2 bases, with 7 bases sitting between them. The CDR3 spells CASLRAGANVLTF. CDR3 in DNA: TGTGCCAGCCTCCGGGCTGGGGCCAACGTCCTGACTTTC.

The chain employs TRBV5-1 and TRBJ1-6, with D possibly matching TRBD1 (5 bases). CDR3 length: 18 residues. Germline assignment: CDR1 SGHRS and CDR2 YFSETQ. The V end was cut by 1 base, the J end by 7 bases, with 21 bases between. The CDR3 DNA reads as TGCGCCAGCAGCTTGCTTAGCAGGGCCTTCAATCCCAATTCACCCCTCCACTTT. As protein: CASSLLSRAFNPNSPLHF.

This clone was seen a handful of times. Here the CDR3 reads CASSVARTSFYEQYF. For the CDR3, the DNA is TGTGCCAGCAGTGTCGCGAGGACATCCTTCTACGAGCAGTACTTC. The V and J genes are TRBV6-1 and TRBJ2-7; possible D gene TRBD1, 5 bases. CDR3 length: 15 residues. Germline CDR1 and CDR2: MNHNS and SASEGT. The V and J ends lost 4 bases and 3 bases respectively, with 16 bases between them.

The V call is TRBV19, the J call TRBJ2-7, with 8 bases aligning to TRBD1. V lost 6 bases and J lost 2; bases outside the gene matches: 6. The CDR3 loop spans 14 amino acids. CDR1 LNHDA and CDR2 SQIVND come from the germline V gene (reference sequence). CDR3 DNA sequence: TGTGCCAGTAGGCGGACACAGGGGGCCTACGAGCAGTACTTC. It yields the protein CASRRTQGAYEQYF.

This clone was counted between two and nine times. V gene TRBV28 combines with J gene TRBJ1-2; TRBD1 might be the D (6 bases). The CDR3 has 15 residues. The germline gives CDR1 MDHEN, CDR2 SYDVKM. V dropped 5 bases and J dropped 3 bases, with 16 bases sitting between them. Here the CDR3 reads CASSVLGTSYYGYTF. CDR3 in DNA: TGTGCCAGCAGTGTCCTCGGGACATCCTACTATGGCTACACCTTC.

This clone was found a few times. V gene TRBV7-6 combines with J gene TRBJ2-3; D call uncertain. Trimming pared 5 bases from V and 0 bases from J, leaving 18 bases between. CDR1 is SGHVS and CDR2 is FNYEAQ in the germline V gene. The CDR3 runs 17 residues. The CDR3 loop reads CASSPVGSAYSTDTQYF. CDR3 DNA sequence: TGTGCCAGCAGCCCAGTGGGCTCAGCATATAGCACAGATACGCAGTATTTT.

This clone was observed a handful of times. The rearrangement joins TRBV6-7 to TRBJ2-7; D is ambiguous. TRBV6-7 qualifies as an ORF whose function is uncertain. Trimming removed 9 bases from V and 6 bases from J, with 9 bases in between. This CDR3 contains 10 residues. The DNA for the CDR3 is TGTGCCAGGGAGTTGGGCGAGCAGTACTTC. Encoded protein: CARELGEQYF.

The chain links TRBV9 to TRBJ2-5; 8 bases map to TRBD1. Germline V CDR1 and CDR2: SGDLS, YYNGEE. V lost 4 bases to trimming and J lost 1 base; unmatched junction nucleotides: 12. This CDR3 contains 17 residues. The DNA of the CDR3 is TGTGCCAGCAGCCTAACAGGGGGGCTCTCCTTCCAAGAGACCCAGTACTTC. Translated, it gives CASSLTGGLSFQETQYF.

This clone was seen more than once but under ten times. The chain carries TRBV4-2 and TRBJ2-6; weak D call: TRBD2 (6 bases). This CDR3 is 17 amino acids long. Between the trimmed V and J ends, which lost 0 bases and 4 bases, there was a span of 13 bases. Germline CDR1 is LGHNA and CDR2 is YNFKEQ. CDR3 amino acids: CASSQEAGRAGANVLTF. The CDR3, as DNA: TGTGCCAGCAGCCAAGAGGCGGGGCGTGCCGGGGCCAACGTCCTGACTTTC.

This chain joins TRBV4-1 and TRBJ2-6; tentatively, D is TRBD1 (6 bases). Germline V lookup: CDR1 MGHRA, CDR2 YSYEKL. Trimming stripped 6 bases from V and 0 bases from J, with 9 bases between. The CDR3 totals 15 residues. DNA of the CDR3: TGCGCCAGCAGTAACAGGGCCTCTGGGGCCAACGTCCTGACTTTC. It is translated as CASSNRASGANVLTF.

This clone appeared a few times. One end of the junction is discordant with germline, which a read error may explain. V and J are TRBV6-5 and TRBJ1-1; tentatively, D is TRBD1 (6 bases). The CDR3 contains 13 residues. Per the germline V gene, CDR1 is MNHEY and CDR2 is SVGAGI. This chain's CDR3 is CASRKGGGLKGIF. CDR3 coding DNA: TGTGCCAGCAGAAAAGGGGGGGGTCTGAAGGGGATCTTT.

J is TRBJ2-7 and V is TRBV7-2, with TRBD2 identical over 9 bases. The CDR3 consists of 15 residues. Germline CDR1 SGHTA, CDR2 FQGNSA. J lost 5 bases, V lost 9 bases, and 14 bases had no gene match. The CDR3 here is CASRGGRAYLNEQYF. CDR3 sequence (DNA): TGTGCCAGTCGGGGCGGGAGGGCCTATTTGAACGAGCAGTACTTC.

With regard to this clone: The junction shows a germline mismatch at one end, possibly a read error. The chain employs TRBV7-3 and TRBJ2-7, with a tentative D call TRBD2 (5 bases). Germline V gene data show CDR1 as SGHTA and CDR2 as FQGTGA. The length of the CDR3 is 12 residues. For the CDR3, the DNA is TGTGCCAGCAGCTTAGAAGCGGTGGTGCAGAACTTC. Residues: CASSLEAVVQNF.

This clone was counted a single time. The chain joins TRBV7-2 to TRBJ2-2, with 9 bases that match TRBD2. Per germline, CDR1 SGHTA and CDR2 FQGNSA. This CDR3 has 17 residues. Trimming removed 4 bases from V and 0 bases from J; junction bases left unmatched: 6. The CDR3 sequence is CASSYSGGLSNTGELFF. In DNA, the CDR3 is TGTGCCAGCAGCTATAGCGGGGGCCTATCGAACACCGGGGAGCTGTTTTTT.

The CDR3 sequence: CASSTPGQLYNEQFF. Written as DNA, the CDR3 is TGTGCCAGCAGCACACCGGGACAGTTGTACAATGAGCAGTTCTTC. V is TRBV5-4 and J is TRBJ2-1, with TRBD1 matching 7 bases. Germline trimming cut 4 bases from V and 4 bases from J; bases unmatched to any gene: 8. In germline, CDR1 is SGHNT, CDR2 YYREEE (reference sequence). The CDR3 has 15 amino acids.

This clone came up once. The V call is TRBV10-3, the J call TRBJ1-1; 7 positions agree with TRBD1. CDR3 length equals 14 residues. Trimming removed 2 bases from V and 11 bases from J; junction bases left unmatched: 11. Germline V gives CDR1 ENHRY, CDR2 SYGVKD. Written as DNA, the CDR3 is TGTGCCATCAGTGAGGGCAGGGGGGCCCTTGGGGCTTTCTTT. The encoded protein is CAISEGRGALGAFF.

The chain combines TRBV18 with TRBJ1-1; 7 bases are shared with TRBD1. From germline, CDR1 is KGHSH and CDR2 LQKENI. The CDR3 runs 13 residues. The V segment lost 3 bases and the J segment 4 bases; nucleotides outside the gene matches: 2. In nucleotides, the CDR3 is TGTGCCAGCTCACCGCGACAGGGCACTGAAGCTTTCTTT. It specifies CASSPRQGTEAFF.

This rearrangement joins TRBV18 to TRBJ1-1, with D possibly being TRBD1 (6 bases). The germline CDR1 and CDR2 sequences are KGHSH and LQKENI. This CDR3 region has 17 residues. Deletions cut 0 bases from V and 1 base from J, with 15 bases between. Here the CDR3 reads CASSPPGSTGWNTEAFF. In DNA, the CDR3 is TGTGCCAGCTCACCACCCGGTTCGACAGGATGGAACACTGAAGCTTTCTTT.

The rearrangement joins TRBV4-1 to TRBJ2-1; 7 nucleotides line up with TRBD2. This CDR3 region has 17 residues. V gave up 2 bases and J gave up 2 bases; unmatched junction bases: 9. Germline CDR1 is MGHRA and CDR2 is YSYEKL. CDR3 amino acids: CASSQTPTAGPYNEQFF. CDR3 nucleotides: TGCGCCAGCAGCCAAACCCCAACAGCGGGGCCCTACAATGAGCAGTTCTTC.

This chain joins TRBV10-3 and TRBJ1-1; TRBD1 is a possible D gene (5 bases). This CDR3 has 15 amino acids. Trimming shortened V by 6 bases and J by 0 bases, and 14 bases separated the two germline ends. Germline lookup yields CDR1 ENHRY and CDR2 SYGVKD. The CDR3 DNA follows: TGTGCCATCAGCTCCGGGAGGGGTATGAACACTGAAGCTTTCTTT. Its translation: CAISSGRGMNTEAFF.

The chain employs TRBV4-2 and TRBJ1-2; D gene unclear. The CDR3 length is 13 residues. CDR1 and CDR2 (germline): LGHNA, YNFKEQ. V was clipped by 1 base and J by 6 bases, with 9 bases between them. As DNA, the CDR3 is TGTGCCAGCAGCCAAGCGAGGATGGATGGCTACACCTTC. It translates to CASSQARMDGYTF.

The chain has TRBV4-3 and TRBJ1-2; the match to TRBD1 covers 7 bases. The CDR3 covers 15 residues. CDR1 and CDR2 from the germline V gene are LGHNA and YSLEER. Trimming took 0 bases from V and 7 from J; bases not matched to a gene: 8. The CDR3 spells CASSQEIQGRSGYTF. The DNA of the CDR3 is TGCGCCAGCAGCCAAGAAATACAGGGGCGAAGTGGCTACACCTTC.

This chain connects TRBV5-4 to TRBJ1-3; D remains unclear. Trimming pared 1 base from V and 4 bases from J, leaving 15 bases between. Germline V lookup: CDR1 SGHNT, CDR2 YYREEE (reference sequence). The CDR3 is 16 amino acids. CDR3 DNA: TGTGCCAGCAGCTTGAGTCCGGCCGGGATAGGAAACACCATATATTTT. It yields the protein CASSLSPAGIGNTIYF.